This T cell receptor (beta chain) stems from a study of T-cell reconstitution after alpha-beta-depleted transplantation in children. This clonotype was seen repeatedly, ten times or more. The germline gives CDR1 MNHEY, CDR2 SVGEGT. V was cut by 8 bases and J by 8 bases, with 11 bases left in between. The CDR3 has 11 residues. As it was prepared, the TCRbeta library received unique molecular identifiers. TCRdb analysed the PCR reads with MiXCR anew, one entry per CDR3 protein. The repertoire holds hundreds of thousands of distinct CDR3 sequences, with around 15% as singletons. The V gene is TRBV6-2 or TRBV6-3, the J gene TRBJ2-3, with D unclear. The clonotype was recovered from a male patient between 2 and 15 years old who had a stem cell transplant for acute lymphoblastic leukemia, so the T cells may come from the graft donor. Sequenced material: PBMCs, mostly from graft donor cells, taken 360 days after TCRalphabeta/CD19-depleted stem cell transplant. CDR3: CASLERFTQYF. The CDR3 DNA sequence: TGTGCCAGCCTTGAACGCTTTACGCAGTATTTT.